Described below is a single TCR beta chain sequence and its context. The target antigen is unknown. V was clipped by 3 bases and J by 0 bases, with 11 bases between them. Germline CDR1 reads KGHDR; CDR2 reads SFDVKD. The CDR3 loop spans 16 amino acids. The repertoire was sequenced with immunoSEQ multiplex PCR; TCRdb's copy has only in-frame clones and lacks some. The sample carries around 140,000 clones, 88% recorded once. This entry comes from a study of T cell responses to AZD1222 COVID-19 vaccine. Study-level points and caveats: Spike-specific TCR breadth and depth were elevated following two AZD1222 doses.

V usage is TRBV24-1 and J usage is TRBJ2-1; possible D gene TRBD1, 5 bases. The sample in question was peripheral blood, obtained 28 days after the second dose of the MenACWY control vaccine. This TCR was recovered from an adult who received the MenACWY meningococcal vaccine as a control. This chain's CDR3 is CATSDPSGNSYNEQFF. Written as DNA, the CDR3 is TGTGCCACCAGTGATCCGTCAGGGAACTCCTACAATGAGCAGTTCTTC.